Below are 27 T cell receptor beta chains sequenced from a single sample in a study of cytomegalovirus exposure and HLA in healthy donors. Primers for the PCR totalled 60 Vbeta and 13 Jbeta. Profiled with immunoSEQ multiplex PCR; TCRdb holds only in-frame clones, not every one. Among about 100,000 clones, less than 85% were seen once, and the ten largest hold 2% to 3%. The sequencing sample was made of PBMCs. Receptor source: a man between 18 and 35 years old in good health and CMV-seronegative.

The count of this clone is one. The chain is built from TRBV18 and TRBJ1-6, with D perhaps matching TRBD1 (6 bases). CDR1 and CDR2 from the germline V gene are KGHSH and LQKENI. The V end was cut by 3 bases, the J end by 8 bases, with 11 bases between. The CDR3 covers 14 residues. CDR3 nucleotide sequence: TGTGCCAGCTCACCCCGGGACAAAGATTCACCCCTCCACTTT. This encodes CASSPRDKDSPLHF.

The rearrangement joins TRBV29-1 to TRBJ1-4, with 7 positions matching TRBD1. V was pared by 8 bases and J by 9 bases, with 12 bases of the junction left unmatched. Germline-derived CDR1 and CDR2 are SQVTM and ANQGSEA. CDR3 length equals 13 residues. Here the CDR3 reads CSYGTAETKKLFF. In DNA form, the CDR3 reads TGCAGCTATGGGACAGCCGAAACCAAAAAACTGTTTTTT.

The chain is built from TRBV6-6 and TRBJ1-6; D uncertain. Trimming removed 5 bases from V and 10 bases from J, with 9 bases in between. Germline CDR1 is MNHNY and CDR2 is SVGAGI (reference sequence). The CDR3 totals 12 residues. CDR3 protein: CASSAPGSPLHF. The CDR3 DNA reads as TGTGCCAGCAGTGCCCCGGGATCACCCCTCCACTTT.

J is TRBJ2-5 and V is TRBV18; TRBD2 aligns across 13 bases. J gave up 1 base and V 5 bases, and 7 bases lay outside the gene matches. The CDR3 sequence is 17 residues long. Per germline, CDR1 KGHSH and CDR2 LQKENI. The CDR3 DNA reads TGTGCCAGCTCATCAGGGACTAGCGGGACCTTCCAAGAGACCCAGTACTTC. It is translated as CASSSGTSGTFQETQYF.

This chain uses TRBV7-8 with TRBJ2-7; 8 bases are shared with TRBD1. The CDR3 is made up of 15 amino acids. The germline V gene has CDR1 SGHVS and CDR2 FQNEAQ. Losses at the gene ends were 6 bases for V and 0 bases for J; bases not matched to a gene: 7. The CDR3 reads CASRHGGQASYEQYF. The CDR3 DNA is TGTGCCAGCAGGCATGGGGGACAGGCCTCCTACGAGCAGTACTTC. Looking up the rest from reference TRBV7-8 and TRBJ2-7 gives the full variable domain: GAGVSQSPRYKVAKRGQDVALRCDPISGHVSLFWYQQALGQGPEFLTYFQNEAQLDKSGLPSDRFFAERPEGSVSTLKIQRTQQEDSAVYLCASRHGGQASYEQYFGPGTRLTVT.

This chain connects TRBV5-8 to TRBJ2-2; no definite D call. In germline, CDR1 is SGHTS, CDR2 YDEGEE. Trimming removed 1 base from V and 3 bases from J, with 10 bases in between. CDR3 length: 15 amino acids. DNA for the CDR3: TGTGCCAGCAGCTTGCGTCCAGGCCACACCGGGGAGCTGTTTTTT. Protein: CASSLRPGHTGELFF.

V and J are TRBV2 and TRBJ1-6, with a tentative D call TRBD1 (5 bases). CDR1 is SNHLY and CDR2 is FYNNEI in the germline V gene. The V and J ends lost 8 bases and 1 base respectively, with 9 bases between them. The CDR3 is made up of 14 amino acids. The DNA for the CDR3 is TGTGCCAGCGGGGCAGGGTCCTATAATTCACCCCTCCACTTT. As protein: CASGAGSYNSPLHF.

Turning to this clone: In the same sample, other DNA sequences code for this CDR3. The CDR3 is CASSLAGWSTDTQYF. In nucleotides, the CDR3 is TGCGCCAGCAGCTTGGCCGGGTGGAGCACAGATACGCAGTATTTT. This chain joins TRBV5-1 and TRBJ2-3; D call uncertain. Germline loops: CDR1 SGHRS, CDR2 YFSETQ. V was cut by 0 bases and J by 0 bases, with 8 bases left in between. The CDR3 sequence is 15 residues long.

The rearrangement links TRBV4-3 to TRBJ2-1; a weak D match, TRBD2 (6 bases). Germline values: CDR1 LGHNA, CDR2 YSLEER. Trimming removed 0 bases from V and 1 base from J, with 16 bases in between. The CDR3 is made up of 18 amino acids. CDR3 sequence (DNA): TGCGCCAGCAGCCAAGATAGGCTCCGGGACTCTTCCTACAATGAGCAGTTCTTC. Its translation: CASSQDRLRDSSYNEQFF.

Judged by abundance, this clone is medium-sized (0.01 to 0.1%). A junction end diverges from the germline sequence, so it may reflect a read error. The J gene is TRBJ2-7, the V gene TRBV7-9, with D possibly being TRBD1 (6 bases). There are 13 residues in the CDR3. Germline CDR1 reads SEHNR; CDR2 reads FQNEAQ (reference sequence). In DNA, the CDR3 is TGTTCCAGCAGCGATTGGACAGCCTACGAGCAGTACTTC. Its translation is CSSSDWTAYEQYF.

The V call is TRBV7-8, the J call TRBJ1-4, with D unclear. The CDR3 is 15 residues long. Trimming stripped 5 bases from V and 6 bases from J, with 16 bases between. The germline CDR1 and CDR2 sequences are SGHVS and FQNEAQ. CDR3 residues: CASSPRTALDEKLFF. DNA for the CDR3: TGTGCCAGCAGCCCAAGGACTGCCCTGGATGAAAAACTGTTTTTT.

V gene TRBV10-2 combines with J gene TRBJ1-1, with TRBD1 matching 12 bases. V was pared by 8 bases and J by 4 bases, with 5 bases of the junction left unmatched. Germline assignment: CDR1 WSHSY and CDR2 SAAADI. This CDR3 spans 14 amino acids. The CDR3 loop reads CASGTGGVSTEAFF. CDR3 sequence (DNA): TGCGCCAGCGGGACAGGGGGCGTTAGCACTGAAGCTTTCTTT.

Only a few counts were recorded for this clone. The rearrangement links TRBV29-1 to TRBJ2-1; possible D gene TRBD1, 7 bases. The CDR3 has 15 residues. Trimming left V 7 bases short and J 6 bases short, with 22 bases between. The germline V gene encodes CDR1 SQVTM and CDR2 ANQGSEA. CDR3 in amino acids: CSAEGGRDFTNEQFF. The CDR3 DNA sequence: TGCAGCGCCGAAGGGGGCCGGGACTTCACCAATGAGCAGTTCTTC.

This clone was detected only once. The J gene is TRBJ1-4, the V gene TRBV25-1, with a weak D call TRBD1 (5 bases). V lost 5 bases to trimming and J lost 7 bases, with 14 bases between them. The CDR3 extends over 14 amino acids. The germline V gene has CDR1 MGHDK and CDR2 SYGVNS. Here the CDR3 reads CASSTHGGGEKLFF. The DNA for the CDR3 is TGTGCCAGCAGTACCCACGGGGGAGGTGAAAAACTGTTTTTT.

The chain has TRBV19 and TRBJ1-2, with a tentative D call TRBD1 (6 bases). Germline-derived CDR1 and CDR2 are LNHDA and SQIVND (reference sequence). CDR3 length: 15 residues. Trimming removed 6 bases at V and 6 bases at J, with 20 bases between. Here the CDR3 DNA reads TGTGCCAGTAGAACCAGTCCGGGGCCAGGGGATGGCTACACCTTC. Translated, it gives CASRTSPGPGDGYTF.

The DNA for the CDR3 is TGTGCCAGCAGACCTCTAGCGGGGGTTAACAATGAGCAGTTCTTC. Protein sequence: CASRPLAGVNNEQFF. V and J are TRBV28 and TRBJ2-1; 10 nucleotides line up with TRBD2. In germline, CDR1 is MDHEN, CDR2 SYDVKM. The ends lost 6 bases at V and 5 bases at J; junction bases unmatched: 7. The CDR3 totals 15 residues.

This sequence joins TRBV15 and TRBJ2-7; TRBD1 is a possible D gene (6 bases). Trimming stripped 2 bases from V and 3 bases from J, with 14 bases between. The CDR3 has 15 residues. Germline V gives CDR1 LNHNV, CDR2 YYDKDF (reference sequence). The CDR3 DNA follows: TGTGCCACCAGCAGATCCAGGGGAATGATCTACGAGCAGTACTTC. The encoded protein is CATSRSRGMIYEQYF.

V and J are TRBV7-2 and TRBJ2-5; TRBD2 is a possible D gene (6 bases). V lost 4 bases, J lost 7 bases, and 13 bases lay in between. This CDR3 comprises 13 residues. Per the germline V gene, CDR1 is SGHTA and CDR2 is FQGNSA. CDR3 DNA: TGTGCCAGCAGCTCGACTAGTCCGGCGACCCAGTACTTC. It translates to CASSSTSPATQYF.

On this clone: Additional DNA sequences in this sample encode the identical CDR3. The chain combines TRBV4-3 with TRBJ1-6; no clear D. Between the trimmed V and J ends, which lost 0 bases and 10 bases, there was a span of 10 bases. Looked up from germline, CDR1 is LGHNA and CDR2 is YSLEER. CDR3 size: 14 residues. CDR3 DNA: TGCGCCAGCAGCCAAGATCCGGGAAACTCACCCCTCCACTTT. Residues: CASSQDPGNSPLHF.

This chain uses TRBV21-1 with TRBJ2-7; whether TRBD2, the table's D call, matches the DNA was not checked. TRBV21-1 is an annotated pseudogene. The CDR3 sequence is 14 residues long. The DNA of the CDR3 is TGTGCCAGCAGACGGTCAGACTGGACCTACGAGCAGTACTTC. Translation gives CASRRSDWTYEQYF.

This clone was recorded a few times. In nucleotides, the CDR3 is TGTGCCAGCAGCACGGCGGGGGCCGCGGGTGGCTACACCTTC. It yields the protein CASSTAGAAGGYTF. V is TRBV4-2 and J is TRBJ1-2; D may be TRBD1 (6 bases). CDR3 length: 14 residues. CDR1 LGHNA and CDR2 YNFKEQ come from the germline V gene. V was trimmed by 5 bases and J by 7 bases, leaving 17 bases between them.

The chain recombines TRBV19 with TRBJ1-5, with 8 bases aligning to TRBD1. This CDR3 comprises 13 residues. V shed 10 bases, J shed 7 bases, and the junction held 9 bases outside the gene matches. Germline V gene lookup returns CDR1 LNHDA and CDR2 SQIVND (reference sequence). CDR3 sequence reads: CATQQGDVQPQHF. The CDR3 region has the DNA TGTGCCACCCAACAGGGGGACGTACAGCCCCAGCATTTT.

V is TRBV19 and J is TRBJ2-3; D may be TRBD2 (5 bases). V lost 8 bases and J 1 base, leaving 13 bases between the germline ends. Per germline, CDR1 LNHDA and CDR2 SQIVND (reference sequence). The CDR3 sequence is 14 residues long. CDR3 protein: CASSSRRGTDTQYF. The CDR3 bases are TGTGCCAGTTCTAGCCGGCGTGGCACAGATACGCAGTATTTT.

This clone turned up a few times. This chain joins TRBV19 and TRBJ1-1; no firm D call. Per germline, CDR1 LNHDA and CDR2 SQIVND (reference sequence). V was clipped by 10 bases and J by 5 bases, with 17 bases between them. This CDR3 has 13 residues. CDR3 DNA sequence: TGTGCCACACTACGCCCGTTGGGTACTGAAGCTTTCTTT. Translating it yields CATLRPLGTEAFF. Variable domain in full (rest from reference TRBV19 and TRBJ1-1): DGGITQSPKYLFRKEGQNVTLSCEQNLNHDAMYWYRQDPGQGLRLIYYSQIVNDFQKGDIAEGYSVSREKKESFPLTVTSAQKNPTAFYLCATLRPLGTEAFFGQGTRLTVV.

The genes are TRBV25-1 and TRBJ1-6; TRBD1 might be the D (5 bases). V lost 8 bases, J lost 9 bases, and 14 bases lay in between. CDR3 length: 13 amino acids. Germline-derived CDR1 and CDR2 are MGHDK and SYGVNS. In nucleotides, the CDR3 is TGTGCCAGCTCAGGGCTTTTGAGTTCACCCCTCCACTTT. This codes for CASSGLLSSPLHF.

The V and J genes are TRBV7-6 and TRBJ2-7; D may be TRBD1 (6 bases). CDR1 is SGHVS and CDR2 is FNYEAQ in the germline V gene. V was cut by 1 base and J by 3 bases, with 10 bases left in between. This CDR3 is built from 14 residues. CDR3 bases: TGTGCCAGCAGCTTAGGGGACACTAGCTACGAGCAGTACTTC. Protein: CASSLGDTSYEQYF.

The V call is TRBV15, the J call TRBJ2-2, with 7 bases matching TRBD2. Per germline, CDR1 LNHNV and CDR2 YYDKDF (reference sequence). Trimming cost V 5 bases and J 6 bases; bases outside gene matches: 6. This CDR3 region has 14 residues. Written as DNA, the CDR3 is TGTGCCACCAGCGCCCGAGCGGGGCCCGGGGAGCTGTTTTTT. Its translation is CATSARAGPGELFF.